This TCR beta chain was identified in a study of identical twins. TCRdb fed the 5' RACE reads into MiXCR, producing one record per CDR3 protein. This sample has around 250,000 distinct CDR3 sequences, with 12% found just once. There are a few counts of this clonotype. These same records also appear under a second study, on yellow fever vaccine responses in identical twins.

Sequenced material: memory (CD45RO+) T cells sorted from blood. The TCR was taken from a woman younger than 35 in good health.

The CDR3 DNA reads as TGTGCCAGCAGCCTTTTAGGGGGCCAGAACGAGCAGTACTTC. It specifies CASSLLGGQNEQYF. J is TRBJ2-7 and V is TRBV7-2; 7 nucleotides match TRBD1. Germline V gene data show CDR1 as SGHTA and CDR2 as FQGNSA. The V and J ends lost 5 bases and 5 bases, in that order; junction bases with no gene match: 9. The CDR3 has 14 residues.